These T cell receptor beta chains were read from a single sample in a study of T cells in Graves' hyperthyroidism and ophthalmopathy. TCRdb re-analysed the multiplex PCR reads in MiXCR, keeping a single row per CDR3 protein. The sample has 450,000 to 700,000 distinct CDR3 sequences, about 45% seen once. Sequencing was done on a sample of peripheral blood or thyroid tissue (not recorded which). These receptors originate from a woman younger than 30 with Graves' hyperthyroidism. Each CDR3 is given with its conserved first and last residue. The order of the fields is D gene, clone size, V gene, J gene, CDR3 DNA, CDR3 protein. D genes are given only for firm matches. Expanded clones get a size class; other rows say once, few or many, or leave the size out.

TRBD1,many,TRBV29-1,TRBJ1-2,TGCAGCGTTGGGGGGGGGGACAGCACTAACTATGGCTACACCTTC,CSVGGGDSTNYGYTF
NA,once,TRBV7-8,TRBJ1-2,TGTGCCAGCAGCCCCTGGACTAGCGGGTACACCTTC,CASSPWTSGYTF
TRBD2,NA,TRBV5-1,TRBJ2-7,TGTGCCAGCAGCTTCGGACTAGCGGGAGAAACTTACGAGCAGTACTTC,CASSFGLAGETYEQYF
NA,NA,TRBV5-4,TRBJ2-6,TGTGCCAGCAGCCAGATGTGGGGCCAGGGTCGCCCTGGGGCCAACGTCCTGACTTTC,CASSQMWGQGRPGANVLTF
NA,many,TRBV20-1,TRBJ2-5,TGCAGTGCTAGATTTACCCCCAGGGAGACCCAGTACTTC,CSARFTPRETQYF
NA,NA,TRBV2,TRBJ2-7,TGTGCCCCGAGGCCCGGGGACTACGAGCAGTACTTC,CAPRPGDYEQYF
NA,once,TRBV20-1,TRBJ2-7,TGCAGTGCTGGAGAGGGGGGGATCTCCTACGAGCAGTACTTC,CSAGEGGISYEQYF
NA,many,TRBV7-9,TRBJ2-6,TGTGCCAGCAGCCCAGGACATGCCTCCTCTGGGGCCAACGTCCTGACTTTC,CASSPGHASSGANVLTF
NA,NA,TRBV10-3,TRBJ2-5,TGTGCCATCAGTGCAAAGGAGGGGAGCTGGGAGACCCAGTACTTC,CAISAKEGSWETQYF
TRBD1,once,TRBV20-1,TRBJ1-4,TGCAGTGCTAGACCCGTCACAGGGGGTGCTGGAAAACTGTTTTTT,CSARPVTGGAGKLFF
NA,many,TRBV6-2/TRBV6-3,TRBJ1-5,TGTGCCAGCAGTTACCGATCTCAGGGTAAGTGGAATCAGCCCCAGCATTTT,CASSYRSQGKWNQPQHF
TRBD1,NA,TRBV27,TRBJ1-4,TGTGCCAGCGGGGCAGGGGGCTATGAAAAACTGTTTTTT,CASGAGGYEKLFF
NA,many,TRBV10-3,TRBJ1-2,TGTGCCATCAGTGGGGTCCGGACAGACTATGGCTACACCTTC,CAISGVRTDYGYTF
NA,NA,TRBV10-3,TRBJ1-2,TGTGCCATCGGGCGAGGGGTGACGGCAGGAGGAAACACCTTC,CAIGRGVTAGGNTF
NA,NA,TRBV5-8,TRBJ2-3,TGTGCCAGCAGCTTGTCTTACCTCGGGGGCACAGATACGCAGTATTTT,CASSLSYLGGTDTQYF
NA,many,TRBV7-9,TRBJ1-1,TGTGCCAGCAGCTCCCCTGCCTCGGGCATGAACACTGAAGCTTTCTTT,CASSSPASGMNTEAFF
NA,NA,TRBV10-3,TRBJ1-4,TGTGCCATCAGCCGGGGGGAACTGTTTTTT,CAISRGELFF
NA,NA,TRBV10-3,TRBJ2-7,TGTGCTTATCTAGAGGGCGAGCAGTACTTC,CAYLEGEQYF
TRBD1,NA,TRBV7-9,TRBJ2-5,TGTGCCAGCAGCTCCGACAGGGACCAGCCCCAGTACTTC,CASSSDRDQPQYF
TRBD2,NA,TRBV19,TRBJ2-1,TGTGCCAGTACCTCCCAAAGCGGGAGGGCGTATGAGCAGTTCTTC,CASTSQSGRAYEQFF
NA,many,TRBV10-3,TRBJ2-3,TGTGCCATCAGGAAACCCCCAGATACGCAGTATTTT,CAIRKPPDTQYF
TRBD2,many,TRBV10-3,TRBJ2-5,TGTGCCATCAGTGGCGGACTAGCGGGAGGGCAAGAGACCCAGTACTTC,CAISGGLAGGQETQYF
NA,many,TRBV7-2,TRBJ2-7,TGTGCCAGCAGCCTTCTGGACGGATACGAGCAGTACTTC,CASSLLDGYEQYF
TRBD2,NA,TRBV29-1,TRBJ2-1,TGCAGCGTCGACGGTATTAGGGCTAGCGGGGATTACAATGAGCAGTTCTTC,CSVDGIRASGDYNEQFF
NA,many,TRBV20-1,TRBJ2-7,TGCAGTGCTAGTGAGTCAATCTACGAGCAGTACTTC,CSASESIYEQYF
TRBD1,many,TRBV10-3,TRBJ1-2,TGTGCCATCAGGGCGGGGACAGGGGATGAATATGGCTACACCTTC,CAIRAGTGDEYGYTF